The 20 T cell receptor beta chains presented below share a single source sample, sequenced in a study of PD-L1 blockade in urothelial cancer. Generated by immunoSEQ multiplex PCR, the TCRdb table keeps only in-frame clones and is missing some. The sample yields 70,000 or so clones, under 90% seen once. Sample: PBMCs, taken around atezolizumab (anti-PD-L1) treatment. The receptors were gathered from a man between 70 and 80 years old with urothelial cancer.

In its sample, this clone was seen a few times. The J gene is TRBJ2-5, the V gene TRBV4-2; no clear D. V was cut by 0 bases and J by 4 bases, with 9 bases left in between. The germline V gene has CDR1 LGHNA and CDR2 YNFKEQ. The CDR3 sequence is 14 residues long. The CDR3 spells CASSQDRWAETQYF. In DNA, the CDR3 is TGTGCCAGCAGCCAAGATAGGTGGGCAGAGACCCAGTACTTC.

This rearrangement joins TRBV18 to TRBJ1-1; D unresolved. This CDR3 has 13 residues. Germline lookup yields CDR1 KGHSH and CDR2 LQKENI. V gave up 2 bases and J gave up 7 bases, with 11 bases separating them. CDR3 residues: CASSPFEGVEAFF. The CDR3 DNA reads TGTGCCAGCTCACCATTTGAAGGAGTTGAAGCTTTCTTT.

The rearrangement links TRBV5-1 to TRBJ2-6; 8 bases agree with TRBD2. V was clipped by 4 bases and J by 0 bases; unmatched bases: 9. Germline CDR1 and CDR2: SGHRS and YFSETQ. CDR3 size: 18 residues. The CDR3 here is CASSGLAGPVSGANVLTF. CDR3 nucleotides: TGCGCCAGCAGCGGATTAGCGGGGCCGGTCTCTGGGGCCAACGTCCTGACTTTC.

CDR3 protein: CASSQDPGVDTQYF. The CDR3 bases are TGTGCCAGCAGCCAAGATCCGGGAGTGGATACGCAGTATTTT. The chain carries TRBV4-2 and TRBJ2-3; D may be TRBD2 (6 bases). With 0 bases removed from V and 6 bases from J, the gap between germline ends came to 10 bases. Germline V lookup: CDR1 LGHNA, CDR2 YNFKEQ. The CDR3 totals 14 residues.

This chain joins TRBV10-2 and TRBJ1-5, with a tentative D call TRBD1 (6 bases). V lost 6 bases to trimming and J lost 0 bases, with 15 bases between them. The CDR3 totals 16 residues. CDR1 is WSHSY and CDR2 is SAAADI in the germline V gene. This CDR3 reads CASSTQGTNSNQPQHF. Here the CDR3 DNA reads TGCGCCAGCAGCACTCAGGGGACCAATAGCAATCAGCCCCAGCATTTT.

The chain couples TRBV9 to TRBJ1-4, with 9 bases identical to TRBD1. V shed 3 bases and J 1 base; nucleotides not matched to a gene: 4. The germline CDR1 and CDR2 sequences are SGDLS and YYNGEE. The CDR3 covers 16 residues. The CDR3 spells CASSAGTGRTNEKLFF. CDR3 in DNA: TGTGCCAGCAGCGCCGGGACAGGGCGAACTAATGAAAAACTGTTTTTT. The variable domain in full, completed from reference TRBV9 and TRBJ1-4, reads DSGVTQTPKHLITATGQRVTLRCSPRSGDLSVYWYQQSLDQGLQFLIQYYNGEERAKGNILERFSAQQFPDLHSELNLSSLELGDSALYFCASSAGTGRTNEKLFFGSGTQLSVL.

The CDR3 DNA follows: TGTGCCAGCAGTTCCACCGACAGGGGCGACGGCTACACCTTC. It yields the protein CASSSTDRGDGYTF. The chain combines TRBV6-5 with TRBJ1-2, with 8 bases identical to TRBD1. V trimming: 4 bases; J trimming: 8 bases; junction bases outside the gene matches: 9. CDR1 is MNHEY, CDR2 SVGAGI, per germline. The CDR3 has 14 amino acids.

V usage is TRBV7-6 and J usage is TRBJ2-7; 7 nucleotides agree with TRBD1. V dropped 2 bases and J dropped 0; count of bases not matched to a gene: 4. The germline gives CDR1 SGHVS, CDR2 FNYEAQ. CDR3 length: 15 amino acids. CDR3 region: CASSLYRGPSYEQYF. The CDR3 DNA reads as TGTGCCAGCAGCTTATACAGGGGACCCTCCTACGAGCAGTACTTC.

The V and J genes are TRBV5-1 and TRBJ2-1; D might be TRBD1 (5 bases). Trimming shortened V by 0 bases and J by 1 base, and 11 bases separated the two germline ends. The CDR3 is 16 amino acids. The V gene's germline CDR1 is SGHRS and CDR2 YFSETQ. The CDR3 protein is CASSLASGKSYNEQFF. CDR3 sequence (DNA): TGCGCCAGCAGCTTGGCTTCAGGGAAGTCCTACAATGAGCAGTTCTTC.

This clone was recorded a few times. This chain uses TRBV4-1 with TRBJ2-5, with D tentatively TRBD1 (6 bases). V was clipped by 2 bases and J by 6 bases, with 7 bases between them. The CDR3 runs 12 residues. Per germline, CDR1 MGHRA and CDR2 YSYEKL. The CDR3 is CASSQQGQTQYF. CDR3 nucleotide sequence: TGCGCCAGCAGCCAACAGGGGCAGACCCAGTACTTC.

This rearrangement joins TRBV25-1 to TRBJ2-1, with TRBD1 as a possible D gene (6 bases). Between the trimmed V and J ends, which lost 0 bases and 13 bases, there was a span of 16 bases. The CDR3 has 14 residues. Per germline, CDR1 MGHDK and CDR2 SYGVNS. The CDR3 here is CASSEYRDKNEQFF. As DNA, the CDR3 is TGTGCCAGCAGTGAATATCGGGACAAAAACGAACAGTTCTTC. Variable domain in full (rest from reference TRBV25-1 and TRBJ2-1): EADIYQTPRYLVIGTGKKITLECSQTMGHDKMYWYQQDPGMELHLIHYSYGVNSTEKGDLSSESTVSRIRTEHFPLTLESARPSHTSQYLCASSEYRDKNEQFFGPGTRLTVL.

This clone appeared a single time. The chain couples TRBV19 to TRBJ2-1; 7 positions match TRBD2. Germline CDR1 reads LNHDA; CDR2 reads SQIVND (reference sequence). CDR3 length: 15 residues. The trim removed 2 bases at V and 0 bases at J, leaving 1 base unmatched. The DNA of the CDR3 is TGTGCCAGTAGTATACGGACTAGCTCCTACAATGAGCAGTTCTTC. Its protein product is CASSIRTSSYNEQFF.

The chain couples TRBV10-3 to TRBJ2-4, with a weak D call TRBD1 (6 bases). Trimming removed 3 bases at V and 5 bases at J, with 14 bases between. This CDR3 is built from 15 residues. Germline V lookup: CDR1 ENHRY, CDR2 SYGVKD. The CDR3 here is CAISDGGTGQNIQYF. The CDR3 DNA is TGTGCCATCAGTGATGGGGGCACAGGCCAAAACATTCAGTACTTC.

Here the CDR3 DNA reads TGTGCTAGTGGTCCGGGACAGGTGAACACTGAAGCTTTCTTT. Translated, it gives CASGPGQVNTEAFF. J is TRBJ1-1 and V is TRBV12-5, with 8 bases lining up with TRBD1. CDR3 length: 14 residues. The germline CDR1 and CDR2 sequences are LGHNT and FRNRAP. V was pared by 5 bases and J by 0 bases, with 2 bases of the junction left unmatched.

This clone has only one observation. The chain couples TRBV28 to TRBJ1-2, with 7 bases that match TRBD1. The CDR3 covers 14 residues. Per germline, CDR1 MDHEN and CDR2 SYDVKM. Trimming cost V 5 bases and J 0 bases; bases outside gene matches: 3. DNA for the CDR3: TGTGCCAGCAGTCCCGGGACAGCTAACTATGGCTACACCTTC. Residues: CASSPGTANYGYTF.

The chain is built from TRBV11-2 and TRBJ2-1; D gene ambiguous. The CDR3 contains 13 residues. Trimming took 7 bases from V and 7 from J, leaving 14 bases between them. Germline CDR1 and CDR2: SGHAT and FQNNGV. The CDR3 DNA reads as TGTGCCAGCAACGATGACTCATTTAATGAGCAGTTCTTC. Protein: CASNDDSFNEQFF.

The chain uses TRBV27 and TRBJ2-3; maybe TRBD1 (5 bases). Trimming took 3 bases from V and 3 from J, leaving 25 bases between them. The CDR3 runs 19 residues. Germline V gives CDR1 MNHEY, CDR2 SMNVEV (reference sequence). As DNA, the CDR3 is TGTGCCAGCAGTTTGGGGCCCCCAGACAGCCGAACCGCTACAGATACGCAGTATTTT. Amino acid sequence: CASSLGPPDSRTATDTQYF.

This chain links TRBV6-6 with TRBJ2-7; 8 nucleotides agree with TRBD1. The J segment lost 0 bases and the V segment lost 5 bases, leaving 3 bases of the junction unmatched. Germline assignment: CDR1 MNHNY and CDR2 SVGAGI (reference sequence). This CDR3 comprises 14 residues. CDR3 nucleotides: TGTGCCAGCAGTGACAGGGGTGGCTCCTACGAGCAGTACTTC. Protein: CASSDRGGSYEQYF.

The CDR3 nucleotides read TGTGCCAGCAGTTACCCTCGGGGTTGTCAGTACTTC. Translating it yields CASSYPRGCQYF. The J gene is TRBJ2-7, the V gene TRBV6-7; D possibly corresponds to TRBD2 (5 bases). TRBV6-7 is reported as an ORF; its role is uncertain. This CDR3 contains 12 residues. V lost 2 bases, J lost 10 bases, and 12 bases lay in between.

This rearrangement joins TRBV29-1 to TRBJ1-1, with 9 nucleotides matching TRBD1. The J segment lost 6 bases and the V segment lost 6 bases, leaving 11 bases of the junction unmatched. Germline V CDR1 and CDR2: SQVTM, ANQGSEA. The CDR3 spans 14 residues. This CDR3 is CSVNGQGRVAEAFF. The CDR3 DNA reads TGCAGCGTCAATGGACAGGGGCGAGTCGCTGAAGCTTTCTTT.